Each of the 3 T cell receptor beta chains below was sequenced from the same sample in a study of cytomegalovirus exposure and HLA in healthy donors. Only in-frame clones appear in the TCRdb table, and some are missing; sequencing was by immunoSEQ multiplex PCR. The sample shows about 220,000 clones, 87% of them seen only once. Sequencing input: PBMCs. Receptors were obtained from a man between 18 and 35 years old in good health and CMV-seronegative.

As regards this clone: Compared with germline, one end of the junction differs, possibly owing to a read error. The chain has TRBV5-1 and TRBJ1-2; D possibly corresponds to TRBD1 (6 bases). CDR1 and CDR2 (germline): SGHRS, YFSETQ. The CDR3 covers 14 residues. The CDR3 is CASNLDSLNYGYTF. For the CDR3, the DNA is TGCGCCAGCAACTTGGACAGCCTTAACTATGGCTACACCTTC. Supplemented by reference TRBV5-1 and TRBJ1-2, the full variable domain reads KAGVTQTPRYLIKTRGQQVTLSCSPISGHRSVSWYQQTPGQGLQFLFEYFSETQRNKGNFPGRFSGRQFSNSRSEMNVSTLELGDSALYLCASNLDSLNYGYTFGSGTRLTVV.

The chain couples TRBV27 to TRBJ2-7; D is ambiguous. CDR1 MNHEY and CDR2 SMNVEV come from the germline V gene (reference sequence). V gave up 4 bases and J gave up 4 bases, with 14 bases separating them. The CDR3 runs to 14 residues. The CDR3 nucleotides read TGTGCCAGCAGTTCCACCTTAGAGAAATACGAGCAGTACTTC. Protein: CASSSTLEKYEQYF.

This clone is a singleton in its sample. The genes are TRBV9 and TRBJ1-6; D uncertain. This CDR3 spans 16 amino acids. V lost 0 bases and J 2 bases, leaving 9 bases between the germline ends. Germline V lookup: CDR1 SGDLS, CDR2 YYNGEE. CDR3 protein: CASSVATDPYNSPLHF. DNA of the CDR3: TGTGCCAGCAGCGTAGCTACAGACCCCTATAATTCACCCCTCCACTTT.